The 30 T cell receptor beta chains given below trace back to one sample, sequenced in a study of beta chain features in type 1 diabetes. Isolated RNA was reverse transcribed in full, so expressed TCRB transcripts were sequenced. Clones were sequenced by immunoSEQ multiplex PCR, and TCRdb holds only the in-frame ones, with some missing. The sample includes hundreds of thousands of clones, about a sixth of them seen just once. Specimen: naive CD4+ T cells from blood. All receptors derive from a man between 18 and 29 years old in good health.

The rearrangement joins TRBV9 to TRBJ1-2; the match to TRBD1 covers 8 bases. Germline CDR1 is SGDLS and CDR2 is YYNGEE. The CDR3 totals 11 residues. V lost 4 bases and J lost 8; bases outside the gene matches: 1. CDR3 amino acids: CASSRDRGYTF. The CDR3 DNA is TGTGCCAGCAGCCGGGACAGGGGCTACACCTTC.

The chain is built from TRBV5-1 and TRBJ2-7; D gene ambiguous. V lost 0 bases to trimming and J lost 0 bases, with 7 bases between them. CDR1 is SGHRS and CDR2 is YFSETQ in the germline V gene. The CDR3 length is 14 residues. In DNA, the CDR3 is TGCGCCAGCAGCTTGGATACTAACTCCTACGAGCAGTACTTC. It translates to CASSLDTNSYEQYF.

The J gene is TRBJ2-1, the V gene TRBV7-3; possible D gene TRBD2, 7 bases. This CDR3 contains 15 residues. V was clipped by 6 bases and J by 4 bases, with 16 bases between them. Germline V gene data show CDR1 as SGHTA and CDR2 as FQGTGA. CDR3 nucleotides: TGTGCCAGCAGTCGCGGCGGGGGCCGGTACAATGAGCAGTTCTTC. Amino acids: CASSRGGGRYNEQFF.

This clone occurred a few times. This chain uses TRBV4-3 with TRBJ2-3, with TRBD2 matching over 10 bases. This CDR3 is 16 amino acids long. CDR1 LGHNA and CDR2 YSLEER come from the germline V gene. The ends lost 4 bases at V and 6 bases at J; junction bases unmatched: 10. This CDR3 is CASSLEAGGPHDTQYF. The CDR3 DNA follows: TGCGCCAGCAGCCTGGAAGCGGGGGGGCCCCACGATACGCAGTATTTT.

This clone showed up just a few times. The chain links TRBV27 to TRBJ1-5, with 7 bases that match TRBD1. The CDR3 extends over 14 amino acids. Germline assignment: CDR1 MNHEY and CDR2 SMNVEV (reference sequence). The ends lost 5 bases at V and 3 bases at J; junction bases unmatched: 4. CDR3 sequence reads: CASSTQGLNQPQHF. CDR3 nucleotides: TGTGCCAGCAGTACACAGGGGCTCAATCAGCCCCAGCATTTT.

This clone was detected a few times. The chain combines TRBV6-6 with TRBJ2-5; 9 nucleotides line up with TRBD1. Germline V gene sequence: CDR1 MNHNY, CDR2 SVGAGI (reference sequence). With 4 bases clipped from V and 1 base from J, the junction kept 4 bases outside the gene matches. This CDR3 has 15 residues. DNA of the CDR3: TGTGCCAGCAGTTGGGGACAGGGAGGCCAAGAGACCCAGTACTTC. Translating it yields CASSWGQGGQETQYF.

The chain uses TRBV6-6 and TRBJ1-3, with 8 bases lining up with TRBD1. Germline CDR1 and CDR2: MNHNY and SVGAGI (reference sequence). Trimming at V came to 0 bases and at J to 1 base, leaving 2 bases not matched to a gene. This CDR3 region has 16 residues. The CDR3 DNA follows: TGTGCCAGCAGTTACTCCCAGGGGGCTTCTGGAAACACCATATATTTT. It codes for CASSYSQGASGNTIYF.

This sequence joins TRBV7-2 and TRBJ2-7, with D possibly being TRBD1 (5 bases). Trimming stripped 1 base from V and 5 bases from J, with 12 bases between. Germline CDR1 and CDR2: SGHTA and FQGNSA. This CDR3 has 14 residues. CDR3 residues: CASSLDWQGNEQYF. The CDR3 DNA reads TGTGCCAGCAGCTTAGATTGGCAGGGAAACGAGCAGTACTTC.

The chain carries TRBV19 and TRBJ1-1; the match to TRBD1 covers 11 bases. The CDR3 has 15 amino acids. CDR1 and CDR2 (germline): LNHDA, SQIVND (reference sequence). The trim removed 6 bases at V and 9 bases at J, leaving 12 bases unmatched. CDR3 DNA sequence: TGTGCCAGTAGCCCCGGGACAGGGGGTCTACCGCAAGCTTTCTTT. It encodes CASSPGTGGLPQAFF.

The chain links TRBV5-6 to TRBJ2-7, with 8 nucleotides matching TRBD2. V shed 2 bases, J shed 1 base, and the junction held 5 bases outside the gene matches. Per the germline V gene, CDR1 is SGHDT and CDR2 is YYEEEE. The CDR3 is 15 residues long. The CDR3 DNA reads TGTGCCAGCAGCTTTGGACTAGCTGCTTCCTACGAGCAGTACTTC. As protein: CASSFGLAASYEQYF. Full variable domain (remainder filled in from reference TRBV5-6 and TRBJ2-7): DAGVTQSPTHLIKTRGQQVTLRCSPKSGHDTVSWYQQALGQGPQFIFQYYEEEERQRGNFPDRFSGHQFPNYSSELNVNALLLGDSALYLCASSFGLAASYEQYFGPGTRLTVT.

The J gene is TRBJ2-5, the V gene TRBV9; 9 bases align to TRBD2. This CDR3 comprises 15 residues. Germline CDR1 SGDLS, CDR2 YYNGEE. V lost 6 bases, J lost 5 bases, and 11 bases stayed unmatched. Written as DNA, the CDR3 is TGTGCCAGCACCGGAGCGGGGGGTCCCATGGAGACCCAGTACTTC. It codes for CASTGAGGPMETQYF.

This clone was observed a handful of times. This chain connects TRBV4-3 to TRBJ2-3; D not resolved. Germline V gene lookup returns CDR1 LGHNA and CDR2 YSLEER. There are 15 residues in the CDR3. The V and J ends lost 0 bases and 6 bases respectively, with 13 bases between them. This CDR3 is CASSQDRRFIDTQYF. In nucleotides, the CDR3 is TGCGCCAGCAGCCAAGATCGCAGGTTTATCGATACGCAGTATTTT.

This chain connects TRBV9 to TRBJ2-1, with 8 bases identical to TRBD2. With 4 bases clipped from V and 7 bases from J, the junction kept 10 bases outside the gene matches. Germline CDR1 is SGDLS and CDR2 is YYNGEE. The CDR3 runs 15 residues. The CDR3 loop is CASSTRDSGVNEQFF. In nucleotides, the CDR3 is TGTGCCAGCAGCACCCGTGATAGCGGGGTTAATGAGCAGTTCTTC.

This clone was counted between two and nine times. This chain connects TRBV5-1 to TRBJ2-5, with no clear D. The V gene lost 4 bases and the J gene lost 4 bases, with 8 bases spanning the gap. This CDR3 contains 12 residues. Germline CDR1 SGHRS, CDR2 YFSETQ. CDR3 coding DNA: TGCGCCAGCAGCGGTAGAGGAGAGACCCAGTACTTC. Translated: CASSGRGETQYF.

This clone was counted only a few times. The genes are TRBV7-3 and TRBJ1-1, with 7 bases lining up with TRBD1. CDR1 is SGHTA and CDR2 is FQGTGA in the germline V gene. The length of the CDR3 is 14 residues. The trim removed 4 bases at V and 4 bases at J, leaving 6 bases unmatched. The CDR3 sequence: CASSSSGGGTEAFF. In nucleotides, the CDR3 is TGTGCCAGCAGCTCCTCAGGGGGAGGCACTGAAGCTTTCTTT.

This clone was detected only a few times. The chain links TRBV5-6 to TRBJ2-1; possible D gene TRBD1, 6 bases. V was pared by 1 base and J by 3 bases, with 14 bases between. Germline V CDR1 and CDR2: SGHDT, YYEEEE. CDR3 length: 16 residues. CDR3 DNA sequence: TGTGCCAGCAGCTTGTCCACAGGGCAGTTCTACAATGAGCAGTTCTTC. This translates into CASSLSTGQFYNEQFF.

This clone was found once. The gene calls are TRBV7-2 and TRBJ2-7; D remains unclear. CDR1 SGHTA and CDR2 FQGNSA come from the germline V gene. CDR3 length: 14 amino acids. V was cut by 5 bases and J by 3 bases, with 14 bases left in between. The CDR3 is CASSRGGIGYEQYF. CDR3 sequence (DNA): TGTGCCAGCAGCAGAGGCGGCATCGGCTACGAGCAGTACTTC.

This clone showed up just a few times. The chain is built from TRBV11-3 and TRBJ2-3, with 16 bases that match TRBD2. The CDR3 is made up of 17 amino acids. Trimming removed 5 bases from V and 4 bases from J; junction bases left unmatched: 6. Germline V lookup: CDR1 SGHNT, CDR2 YENEEA. The CDR3 sequence: CASSAGGLAGGSDTQYF. The CDR3 DNA is TGTGCCAGCAGCGCGGGGGGACTAGCGGGAGGGTCAGATACGCAGTATTTT.

This clone was seen a handful of times. Here the CDR3 DNA reads TGTGCCAGCAGCACCGGGGATTCTGGGGCCAACGTCCTGACTTTC. It encodes CASSTGDSGANVLTF. This chain uses TRBV5-5 with TRBJ2-6, with a possible D match to TRBD2 (5 bases). V lost 4 bases and J 1 base, leaving 9 bases between the germline ends. The CDR3 is made up of 15 amino acids. CDR1 and CDR2 (germline): SGHKS, YYEKEE (reference sequence). The full variable domain, in which reference TRBV5-5 and TRBJ2-6 provide the parts outside the CDR3, is DAGVTQSPTHLIKTRGQQVTLRCSPISGHKSVSWYQQVLGQGPQFIFQYYEKEERGRGNFPDRFSARQFPNYSSELNVNALLLGDSALYLCASSTGDSGANVLTFGAGSRLTVL.

The chain is built from TRBV25-1 and TRBJ1-6, with D possibly TRBD1 on 5 matching bases. Germline lookup yields CDR1 MGHDK and CDR2 SYGVNS. The CDR3 is 14 amino acids. V lost 5 bases, J lost 7 bases, and 12 bases lay in between. CDR3 residues: CASSPPGPNSPLHF. In nucleotides, the CDR3 is TGTGCCAGCAGTCCTCCGGGACCAAATTCACCCCTCCACTTT.

The chain carries TRBV2 and TRBJ1-1; no reliable D call. The CDR3 loop spans 11 amino acids. Per germline, CDR1 SNHLY and CDR2 FYNNEI. Deletions cut 6 bases from V and 5 bases from J, with 7 bases between. The CDR3: CASRFTTEAFF. CDR3 nucleotides: TGTGCCAGCAGGTTCACAACTGAAGCTTTCTTT. The full variable domain, completed using reference TRBV2 and TRBJ1-1, is EPEVTQTPSHQVTQMGQEVILRCVPISNHLYFYWYRQILGQKVEFLVSFYNNEISEKSEIFDDQFSVERPDGSNFTLKIRSTKLEDSAMYFCASRFTTEAFFGQGTRLTVV.

The rearrangement joins TRBV2 to TRBJ1-3; D perhaps matches TRBD1 (5 bases). Germline loops: CDR1 SNHLY, CDR2 FYNNEI. There are 15 residues in the CDR3. V was cut by 5 bases and J by 0 bases, with 11 bases left in between. DNA of the CDR3: TGTGCCAGCAGTAGGTCGACAGTCTCTGGAAACACCATATATTTT. The encoded protein is CASSRSTVSGNTIYF.

The CDR3 loop is CASSRERTGEAFF. The CDR3 DNA reads as TGTGCCAGCAGTAGGGAGAGGACAGGGGAAGCTTTCTTT. V usage is TRBV27 and J usage is TRBJ1-1, with 8 nucleotides matching TRBD1. The CDR3 covers 13 residues. The germline V gene encodes CDR1 MNHEY and CDR2 SMNVEV (reference sequence). J lost 8 bases, V lost 5 bases, and 7 bases had no gene match.

V gene TRBV7-9 combines with J gene TRBJ2-7; possible D gene TRBD1, 6 bases. Germline CDR1 is SEHNR and CDR2 is FQNEAQ (reference sequence). This CDR3 spans 14 amino acids. Trimming cost V 1 base and J 3 bases, with 10 bases left between them. The CDR3 loop reads CASSLGQVYYEQYF. DNA of the CDR3: TGTGCCAGCAGCTTAGGACAGGTATACTACGAGCAGTACTTC.

The chain employs TRBV7-9 and TRBJ2-5, with D perhaps TRBD2 (6 bases). Between the trimmed V and J ends, which lost 1 base and 5 bases, there was a span of 26 bases. The germline V gene has CDR1 SEHNR and CDR2 FQNEAQ (reference sequence). The CDR3 runs to 19 residues. The CDR3 DNA sequence: TGTGCCAGCAGCTTAGGCGGCATCGGGGTAGGACTAAAGCGGGAGACCCAGTACTTC. Translation: CASSLGGIGVGLKRETQYF.

This clone came up a few times. The chain couples TRBV18 to TRBJ2-5, with TRBD1 identical over 7 bases. V lost 3 bases, J lost 2 bases, and 3 bases stayed unmatched. The CDR3 consists of 14 residues. Germline V gives CDR1 KGHSH, CDR2 LQKENI. The DNA of the CDR3 is TGTGCCAGCTCACCTAGGGGGCAACAAGAGACCCAGTACTTC. It specifies CASSPRGQQETQYF.

This clone was counted only a few times. V usage is TRBV18 and J usage is TRBJ2-7, with D tentatively TRBD1 or TRBD2 (5 bases each). The V gene lost 4 bases and the J gene lost 4 bases, with 17 bases spanning the gap. There are 15 residues in the CDR3. The germline V gene encodes CDR1 KGHSH and CDR2 LQKENI. CDR3 in amino acids: CASSRPAGTRYEQYF. CDR3 nucleotide sequence: TGTGCCAGCTCACGCCCCGCCGGGACCCGTTACGAGCAGTACTTC.

This clone occurred a few times. The chain is built from TRBV2 and TRBJ2-7, with TRBD1 as a possible D gene (6 bases). Per germline, CDR1 SNHLY and CDR2 FYNNEI. This CDR3 contains 15 residues. V was cut by 6 bases and J by 5 bases, with 20 bases left in between. CDR3 protein: CASRVFQGLRNEQYF. CDR3 DNA sequence: TGTGCCAGCAGGGTATTTCAGGGGCTCAGGAACGAGCAGTACTTC.

This clone showed up just a few times. This rearrangement joins TRBV7-3 to TRBJ2-7, with 7 bases matching TRBD2. The V segment lost 2 bases and the J segment 3 bases; nucleotides outside the gene matches: 7. The CDR3 spans 15 residues. Germline CDR1 SGHTA, CDR2 FQGTGA. CDR3: CASSLASSGFYEQYF. CDR3 in DNA: TGTGCCAGCAGCTTAGCGAGTAGCGGGTTCTACGAGCAGTACTTC. The whole variable domain, filled in from reference TRBV7-3 and TRBJ2-7, reads GAGVSQTPSNKVTEKGKYVELRCDPISGHTALYWYRQSLGQGPEFLIYFQGTGAADDSGLPNDRFFAVRPEGSVSTLKIQRTERGDSAVYLCASSLASSGFYEQYFGPGTRLTVT.

This clone was recorded a few times. The chain carries TRBV7-6 and TRBJ2-2; TRBD1 is a possible D gene (5 bases). V lost 3 bases to trimming and J lost 0 bases, with 11 bases between them. The CDR3 contains 16 residues. Germline V gives CDR1 SGHVS, CDR2 FNYEAQ. CDR3 sequence (DNA): TGTGCCAGCAGCTTTAGGGGCCACTCGAACACCGGGGAGCTGTTTTTT. Translated, it gives CASSFRGHSNTGELFF.